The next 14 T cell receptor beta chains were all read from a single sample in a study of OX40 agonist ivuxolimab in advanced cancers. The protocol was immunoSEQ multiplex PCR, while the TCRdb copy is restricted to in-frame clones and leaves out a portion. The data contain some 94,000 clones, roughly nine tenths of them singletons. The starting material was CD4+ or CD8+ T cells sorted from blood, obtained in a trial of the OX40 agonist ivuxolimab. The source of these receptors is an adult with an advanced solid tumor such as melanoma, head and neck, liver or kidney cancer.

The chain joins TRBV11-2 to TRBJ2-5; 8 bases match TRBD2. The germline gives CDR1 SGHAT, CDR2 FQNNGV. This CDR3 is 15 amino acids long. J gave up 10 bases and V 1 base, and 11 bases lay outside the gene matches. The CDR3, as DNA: TGTGCCAGCAGCTTAGGAACCTGGACTAGCCCCCACCAGTACTTC. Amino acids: CASSLGTWTSPHQYF.

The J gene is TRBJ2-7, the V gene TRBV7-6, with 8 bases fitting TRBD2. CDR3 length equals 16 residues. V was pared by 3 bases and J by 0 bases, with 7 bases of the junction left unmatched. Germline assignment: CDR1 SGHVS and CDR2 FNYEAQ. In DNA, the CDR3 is TGTGCCAGCAGCTTTCGGGGGGGCGGGAGCTCCTACGAGCAGTACTTC. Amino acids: CASSFRGGGSSYEQYF.

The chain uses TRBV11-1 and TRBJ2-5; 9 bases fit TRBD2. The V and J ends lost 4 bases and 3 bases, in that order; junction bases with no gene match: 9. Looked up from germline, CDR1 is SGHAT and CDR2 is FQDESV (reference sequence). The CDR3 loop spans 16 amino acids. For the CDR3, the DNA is TGTGCCAGCAGCTCGGAGCAGACTAGCGGCGAAGAGACCCAGTACTTC. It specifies CASSSEQTSGEETQYF. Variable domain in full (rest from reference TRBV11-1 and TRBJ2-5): EAEVAQSPRYKITEKSQAVAFWCDPISGHATLYWYRQILGQGPELLVQFQDESVVDDSQLPKDRFSAERLKGVDSTLKIQPAELGDSAMYLCASSSEQTSGEETQYFGPGTRLLVL.

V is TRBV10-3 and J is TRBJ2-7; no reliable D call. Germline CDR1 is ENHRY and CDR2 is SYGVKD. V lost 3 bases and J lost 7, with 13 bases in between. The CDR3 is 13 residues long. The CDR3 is CAISDPPASEQYF. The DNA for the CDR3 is TGTGCCATCAGTGATCCCCCTGCTAGTGAGCAGTACTTC.

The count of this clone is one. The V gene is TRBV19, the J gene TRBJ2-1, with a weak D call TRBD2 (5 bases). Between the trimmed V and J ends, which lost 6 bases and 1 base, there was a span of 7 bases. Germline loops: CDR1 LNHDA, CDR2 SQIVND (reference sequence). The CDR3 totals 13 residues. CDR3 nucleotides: TGTGCCAGTAGCGGGAATTCCTACAATGAGCAGTTCTTC. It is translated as CASSGNSYNEQFF.

CDR3 amino acids: CASSPSVSSGNTIYF. The CDR3 nucleotides read TGTGCCAGTAGCCCTTCAGTGAGCTCTGGAAACACCATATATTTT. The V call is TRBV19, the J call TRBJ1-3; D unclear. The CDR3 is made up of 15 amino acids. Germline loops: CDR1 LNHDA, CDR2 SQIVND (reference sequence). V lost 6 bases to trimming and J lost 0 bases, with 12 bases between them. The whole variable domain, filled in from reference TRBV19 and TRBJ1-3, reads DGGITQSPKYLFRKEGQNVTLSCEQNLNHDAMYWYRQDPGQGLRLIYYSQIVNDFQKGDIAEGYSVSREKKESFPLTVTSAQKNPTAFYLCASSPSVSSGNTIYFGEGSWLTVV.

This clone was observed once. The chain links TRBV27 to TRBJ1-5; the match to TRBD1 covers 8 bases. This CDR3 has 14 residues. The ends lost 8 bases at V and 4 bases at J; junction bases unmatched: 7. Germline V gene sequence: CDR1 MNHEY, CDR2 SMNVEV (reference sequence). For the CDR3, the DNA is TGTGCCAGCGGCGACAGGGGCGATAATCAGCCCCAGCATTTT. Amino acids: CASGDRGDNQPQHF.

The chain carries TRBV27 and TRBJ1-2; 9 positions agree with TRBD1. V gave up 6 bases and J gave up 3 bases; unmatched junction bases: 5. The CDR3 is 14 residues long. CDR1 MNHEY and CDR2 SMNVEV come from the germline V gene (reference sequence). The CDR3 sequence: CASRHRGRDYGYTF. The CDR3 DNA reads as TGTGCCAGCAGGCACAGGGGGCGCGACTATGGCTACACCTTC.

CDR3 sequence reads: CASSLSYQETQYF. The CDR3 DNA reads as TGTGCCAGCAGTTTATCCTACCAAGAGACCCAGTACTTC. V and J are TRBV27 and TRBJ2-5; D ambiguous. Trimming removed 0 bases from V and 0 bases from J, with 2 bases in between. Germline CDR1 and CDR2: MNHEY and SMNVEV (reference sequence). The CDR3 has 13 amino acids.

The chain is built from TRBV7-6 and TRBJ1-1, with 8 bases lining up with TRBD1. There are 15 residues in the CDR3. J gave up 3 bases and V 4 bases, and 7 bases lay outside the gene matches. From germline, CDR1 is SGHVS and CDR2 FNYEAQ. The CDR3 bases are TGTGCCAGCAGCTCCTGGACAGGGCAAGACACTGAAGCTTTCTTT. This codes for CASSSWTGQDTEAFF.

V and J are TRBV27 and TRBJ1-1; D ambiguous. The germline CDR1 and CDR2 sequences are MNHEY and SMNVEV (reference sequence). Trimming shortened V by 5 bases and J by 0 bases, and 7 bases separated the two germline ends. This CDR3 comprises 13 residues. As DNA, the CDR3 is TGTGCCAGCAGTATTGGGATGAACACTGAAGCTTTCTTT. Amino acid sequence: CASSIGMNTEAFF.

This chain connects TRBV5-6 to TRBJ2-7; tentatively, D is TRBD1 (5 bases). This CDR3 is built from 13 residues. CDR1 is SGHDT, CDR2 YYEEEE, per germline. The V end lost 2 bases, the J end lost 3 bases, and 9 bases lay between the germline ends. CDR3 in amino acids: CASSFGADYEQYF. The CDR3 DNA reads TGTGCCAGCAGCTTTGGGGCCGACTACGAGCAGTACTTC.

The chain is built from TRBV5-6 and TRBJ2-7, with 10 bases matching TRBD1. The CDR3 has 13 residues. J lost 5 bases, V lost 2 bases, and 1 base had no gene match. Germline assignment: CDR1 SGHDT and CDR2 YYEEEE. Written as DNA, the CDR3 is TGTGCCAGCAGCTTTGGACAGGGGGACGAGCAGTACTTC. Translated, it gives CASSFGQGDEQYF.

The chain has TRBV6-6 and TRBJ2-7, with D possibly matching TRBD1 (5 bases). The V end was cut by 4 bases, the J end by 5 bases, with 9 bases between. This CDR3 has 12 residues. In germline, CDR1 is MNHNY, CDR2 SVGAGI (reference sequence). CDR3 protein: CASSSAGNEQYF. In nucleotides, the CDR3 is TGTGCCAGCAGTTCCGCAGGGAACGAGCAGTACTTC.